The 4 T cell receptor beta chains given below trace back to one sample, sequenced in a study of shared clonotypes between healthy human individuals. TCRdb's table, derived via immunoSEQ multiplex PCR, lists solely in-frame clones and lacks some. The profile shows 1.6 million or so clones, 97% to 99% of them singletons. Input material: naive CD4+ T cells sorted from blood. The subset here: CD45RA+ positively selected. The receptors were gathered from a man aged 30 to 45 in good health.

J is TRBJ1-2 and V is TRBV14; TRBD1 matches 8 bases. The CDR3 covers 18 residues. Germline V gene data show CDR1 as SGHDN and CDR2 as FVKESK. With V trimmed by 4 bases and J by 2 bases, 15 bases remained unmatched. Here the CDR3 reads CASSPTDPYRGANYGYTF. The CDR3 region has the DNA TGTGCCAGCAGCCCTACAGACCCCTACAGGGGGGCGAACTATGGCTACACCTTC.

The chain couples TRBV5-4 to TRBJ2-3, with D possibly TRBD1 on 6 matching bases. Trimming took 5 bases from V and 1 from J, leaving 14 bases between them. The germline V gene encodes CDR1 SGHNT and CDR2 YYREEE (reference sequence). The CDR3 totals 15 residues. The CDR3 nucleotides are TGTGCCAGCAGTACACCCTGGACAGGCACAGATACGCAGTATTTT. This translates into CASSTPWTGTDTQYF. The entire variable domain, with the rest obtained from reference TRBV5-4 and TRBJ2-3, is as follows: ETGVTQSPTHLIKTRGQQVTLRCSSQSGHNTVSWYQQALGQGPQFIFQYYREEENGRGNFPPRFSGLQFPNYSSELNVNALELDDSALYLCASSTPWTGTDTQYFGPGTRLTVL.

This CDR3 reads CASSRAVSGELFF. CDR3 in DNA: TGTGCCAGCAGTCGGGCGGTTTCCGGGGAGCTGTTTTTT. The chain uses TRBV27 and TRBJ2-2; no reliable D call. Germline CDR1 MNHEY, CDR2 SMNVEV (reference sequence). The CDR3 consists of 13 residues. Deletions cut 5 bases from V and 6 bases from J, with 10 bases between.

This rearrangement joins TRBV30 to TRBJ2-1; 7 bases align to TRBD2. The J segment lost 3 bases and the V segment lost 0 bases, leaving 5 bases of the junction unmatched. The germline gives CDR1 GTSNPN, CDR2 SVGIG (reference sequence). The CDR3 contains 15 residues. CDR3 DNA sequence: TGTGCCTGGAGTGTCTATCGGGAGGTCTACAATGAGCAGTTCTTC. Translated, it gives CAWSVYREVYNEQFF. The variable domain in full, completed from reference TRBV30 and TRBJ2-1, reads SQTIHQWPATLVQPVGSPLSLECTVEGTSNPNLYWYRQAAGRGLQLLFYSVGIGQISSEVPQNLSASRPQDRQFILSSKKLLLSDSGFYLCAWSVYREVYNEQFFGPGTRLTVL.